One and the same sample provided the 15 T cell receptor beta chains below, sequenced in a study of OX40 agonist ivuxolimab in advanced cancers. Sequenced by immunoSEQ multiplex PCR; TCRdb stores in-frame clones only, minus some. Altogether 82,000 or so clones are present, roughly 92% being singletons, with the ten largest covering about 0.61%. The sequenced sample was CD4+ or CD8+ T cells sorted from blood, obtained in a trial of the OX40 agonist ivuxolimab. Receptors were obtained from an adult with an advanced solid tumor such as melanoma, head and neck, liver or kidney cancer.

This rearrangement joins TRBV5-1 to TRBJ2-7, with 7 bases aligning to TRBD2. The CDR3 has 15 amino acids. After removal of 4 bases from V and 0 bases from J, the junction contained 7 bases not matched to a gene. The germline V gene has CDR1 SGHRS and CDR2 YFSETQ. The CDR3 DNA is TGCGCCAGCAGCGGGGAGGGTAGGAGCTCCTACGAGCAGTACTTC. This translates into CASSGEGRSSYEQYF.

The rearrangement uses TRBV7-3 and TRBJ2-5; weak D call: TRBD2 (6 bases). Germline V gene lookup returns CDR1 SGHTA and CDR2 FQGTGA. Trimming took 0 bases from V and 2 from J, leaving 13 bases between them. The CDR3 extends over 16 amino acids. DNA for the CDR3: TGTGCCAGCAGCTTAACTGGAGGAGGGAATCAAGAGACCCAGTACTTC. Residues: CASSLTGGGNQETQYF.

The chain uses TRBV27 and TRBJ1-1, with D possibly matching TRBD1 (5 bases). The germline V gene has CDR1 MNHEY and CDR2 SMNVEV (reference sequence). V was pared by 2 bases and J by 3 bases, with 22 bases between. The CDR3 is made up of 18 amino acids. The CDR3 protein is CASSLRLGQGRRDTEAFF. The CDR3 nucleotides read TGTGCCAGCAGTTTACGGTTGGGGCAGGGTAGGAGGGACACTGAAGCTTTCTTT.

The chain is built from TRBV13 and TRBJ1-2; 10 bases agree with TRBD1. Looked up from germline, CDR1 is PRHDT and CDR2 is FYEKMQ (reference sequence). The V gene end was trimmed by 4 bases and the J gene end by 4 bases; junction bases not matched to a gene: 9. The length of the CDR3 is 16 residues. In DNA form, the CDR3 reads TGTGCCAGCAGCTCCATGACAGGGGGCAACTCCTATGGCTACACCTTC. Amino acids: CASSSMTGGNSYGYTF.

V is TRBV21-1 and J is TRBJ2-4. TRBV21-1 is an annotated pseudogene. The CDR3 runs 14 residues. For the CDR3, the DNA is TGTGCCAGCAGCTTACGTTGGTACAAAAACATTCAGTACTTC. Translated: CASSLRWYKNIQYF.

This clone was detected only a few times. This sequence joins TRBV19 and TRBJ1-3; perhaps TRBD1 as D (6 bases). The CDR3 extends over 15 amino acids. The germline V gene has CDR1 LNHDA and CDR2 SQIVND (reference sequence). Deletions cut 7 bases from V and 0 bases from J, with 13 bases between. The CDR3 region is CASIPGHSSGNTIYF. CDR3 nucleotides: TGTGCCAGTATCCCGGGACACAGCTCTGGAAACACCATATATTTT.

V and J are TRBV6-5 and TRBJ2-5; possibly TRBD1 for D (5 bases). The length of the CDR3 is 15 residues. The V gene lost 7 bases and the J gene lost 1 base, with 16 bases spanning the gap. Germline-derived CDR1 and CDR2 are MNHEY and SVGAGI. In DNA, the CDR3 is TGTGCCAGCACCCCAGCGTATGGGGCCCAAGAGACCCAGTACTTC. This sequence encodes CASTPAYGAQETQYF.

This sequence joins TRBV14 and TRBJ1-4; 7 positions match TRBD1. The CDR3 has 15 amino acids. With 4 bases clipped from V and 8 bases from J, the junction kept 10 bases outside the gene matches. Germline CDR1 is SGHDN and CDR2 is FVKESK. DNA of the CDR3: TGTGCCAGCAGCCCTACGACAGGGTTTGGGGAAAAACTGTTTTTT. It encodes CASSPTTGFGEKLFF.

The chain recombines TRBV29-1 with TRBJ1-1; D is unclear. The CDR3 has 13 residues. V was clipped by 6 bases and J by 7 bases, with 18 bases between them. Germline CDR1 SQVTM, CDR2 ANQGSEA. CDR3 coding DNA: TGCAGCGTACCCTTGACGGATACTCTTGAAGCTTTCTTT. Protein sequence: CSVPLTDTLEAFF.

This clone occurred a few times. The chain carries TRBV12-5 and TRBJ2-5, with 8 nucleotides matching TRBD1. The ends lost 9 bases at V and 5 bases at J; junction bases unmatched: 5. This CDR3 has 12 amino acids. The germline V gene encodes CDR1 LGHNT and CDR2 FRNRAP. The CDR3 loop reads CARPDREETQYF. The DNA for the CDR3 is TGTGCTAGACCGGACAGGGAGGAGACCCAGTACTTC.

Only a few counts were recorded for this clone. The V and J genes are TRBV6-1 and TRBJ1-5; D ambiguous. CDR1 and CDR2 from the germline V gene are MNHNS and SASEGT. Trimming pared 4 bases from V and 0 bases from J, leaving 10 bases between. The CDR3 loop spans 15 amino acids. The CDR3 nucleotides are TGTGCCAGCAGTGCGCTCAGGAATAGCAATCAGCCCCAGCATTTT. Its protein is CASSALRNSNQPQHF.

The chain couples TRBV10-3 to TRBJ2-2; 8 bases fit TRBD1. CDR3 length: 15 residues. The germline gives CDR1 ENHRY, CDR2 SYGVKD. J was trimmed by 3 bases and V by 6 bases; bases with no gene match: 6. In nucleotides, the CDR3 is TGTGCCATCAGGGCGACAGGGGTTGACACCGGGGAGCTGTTTTTT. It codes for CAIRATGVDTGELFF.

This clone has a single count. The CDR3 here is CASSSDLYNEQFF. CDR3 coding DNA: TGCGCCAGCAGCTCCGACTTATACAATGAGCAGTTCTTC. The V gene is TRBV5-1, the J gene TRBJ2-1, with D unresolved. This CDR3 region has 13 residues. V was clipped by 3 bases and J by 4 bases, with 8 bases between them. CDR1 and CDR2 from the germline V gene are SGHRS and YFSETQ. The variable domain in full, completed from reference TRBV5-1 and TRBJ2-1, reads KAGVTQTPRYLIKTRGQQVTLSCSPISGHRSVSWYQQTPGQGLQFLFEYFSETQRNKGNFPGRFSGRQFSNSRSEMNVSTLELGDSALYLCASSSDLYNEQFFGPGTRLTVL.

V gene TRBV5-5 combines with J gene TRBJ1-5; 7 bases match TRBD1. Trimming took 4 bases from V and 3 from J; bases not matched to a gene: 4. Germline CDR1 is SGHKS and CDR2 is YYEKEE (reference sequence). The CDR3 spans 14 residues. This CDR3 is CASSPGTDNQPQHF. The CDR3, as DNA: TGTGCCAGCAGCCCTGGGACAGACAATCAGCCCCAGCATTTT.

The J gene is TRBJ2-7, the V gene TRBV6-6; 7 bases are a match to TRBD1. Per germline, CDR1 MNHNY and CDR2 SVGAGI (reference sequence). CDR3 length equals 13 residues. With 6 bases clipped from V and 5 bases from J, the junction kept 7 bases outside the gene matches. CDR3 residues: CASRNRQGDEQYF. The CDR3 nucleotides are TGTGCCAGCAGGAACCGACAGGGCGACGAGCAGTACTTC.